This note documents a single TCR beta chain sequence. There are a few counts of this clone. This clone's antigen is unknown. No qualities accompany the bases; no much larger clone lies one base away. At one collaborating source in Seattle, patients were enrolled during active infection and were followed longitudinally through the course of disease. Whole blood was collected in K2EDTA tubes by collaborating institutions according to the institutions' own protocols. For TCRbeta analysis, collaborators shipped samples as frozen whole blood, isolated PBMCs, or DNA extracted from either of those sample types. V loses 6 bases at its end and J loses 2 bases; junction bases beyond the gene matches: 6. Measured from the cysteine to the phenylalanine, the CDR3 is 16 residues long. Only the CDR3 part of the read is kept: 48 bases, read in frame from the first base. Based on the germline V gene, the CDR1 and CDR2 sequences are SGHTA and FQGNSA.

The source of the sample is a study of blood T cell repertoires in COVID-19 (dated by TCRdb to about 2020). Study-wide context: Collaborator samples came from the United States, Italy and Spain and covered acute and convalescent phases of COVID-19. The prospective study material was composed of cDNA or gDNA derived from T cells, B-cell-depleted T cells, or PBMCs. Subjects who had been exposed to COVID-19, were actively infected with it, or had recovered from it provided the deeply sampled blood TCRbeta repertoires that made up the dataset. The repertoires were released in a freely available public database intended as a resource for research on the immune response to SARS-CoV-2. The samples were drawn from two sources: the first 160 participants of the ongoing ImmuneRACE study, and 1,000 to 1,500 subjects contributed by 6 global collaborators. Sample metadata almost always included a de-identified subject ID, COVID-19 status, age in years and sex. Where HLA class I and class II types were available, the types were taken from metadata supplied by the sample provider, not from assay-based typing.

What the work shows at the level of the full study, not this receptor alone: The quantity of clinical and demographic metadata differed by source and by participant and was supplied without curation.

The immunoSEQ Assay, a bias-controlled multiplex PCR, was used to amplify TCRbeta CDR3 regions from genomic DNA. The original pipeline was this. Within the assay, amplification of reference gene primers was used to estimate how many nucleated cells each sample contained. Sequence reads were collapsed and filtered to measure the absolute abundance of every unique TCRbeta CDR3 rearrangement. For each sample, productive Simpson clonality was calculated by taking the square root of Simpson's diversity index across productive rearrangements. The table was pulled from immuneACCESS by TCRdb, which kept in-frame rearrangements only. Such tables lose some clones; where checked, under half of the loss comes from unresolved V genes, and the rest has no known cause. V, J and clone size derive from that table, while D and trimming were established from the DNA sequence. This sample comprises 180,000 or so clones, 80% to 90% of them detected only once. Approximately 11% of the sample belongs to the ten largest clones.

The TCR sequence derives from a woman aged 55-69 years with COVID-19, enrolled during active disease. Rearrangement joined TRBV7-2 to TRBJ2-1; TRBD2 agrees with 11 junctional bases. What was sequenced was peripheral blood. The DNA sequence is TGTGCCAGCAGTCCCTCTAGCGGGAGGACCTACAATGAGCAGTTCTTC. Translated, this is CASSPSSGRTYNEQFF.